The 22 T cell receptor beta chains given below trace back to one sample, sequenced in a study of T cells in narcolepsy. The assay was immunoSEQ multiplex PCR, and TCRdb's table has in-frame clones only and misses some. The sample lists about 14,000 clones, approximately 91% occurring once. The sequencing input was CD45RA- memory CD4+ T cells from PBMCs. These receptors all stem from a human donor with narcolepsy.

This chain joins TRBV4-1 and TRBJ2-3; 9 nucleotides match TRBD2. V lost 0 bases and J lost 14; bases outside the gene matches: 12. The CDR3 loop spans 15 amino acids. Germline lookup yields CDR1 MGHRA and CDR2 YSYEKL. The CDR3 sequence: CASSQEGLAGPGRYF. CDR3 in DNA: TGCGCCAGCAGCCAAGAAGGCCTAGCGGGACCCGGGAGGTATTTT.

The rearrangement joins TRBV4-2 to TRBJ2-7; 7 bases fit TRBD1. The CDR3 totals 15 residues. V was clipped by 0 bases and J by 4 bases; unmatched bases: 6. Germline V gives CDR1 LGHNA, CDR2 YNFKEQ. CDR3 in DNA: TGTGCCAGCAGCCAAGACCTACAGGGGATATACGAGCAGTACTTC. As protein: CASSQDLQGIYEQYF.

The rearrangement joins TRBV2 to TRBJ1-6; D might be TRBD1 (6 bases). The ends were cut back, 6 bases at V and 1 base at J, with 13 bases in the middle. The CDR3 extends over 16 amino acids. CDR1 SNHLY and CDR2 FYNNEI come from the germline V gene. The CDR3 loop is CASSHRELSYNSPLHF. The CDR3 region has the DNA TGTGCCAGCAGCCACAGGGAGCTTTCCTATAATTCACCCCTCCACTTT. The full variable domain, its missing parts supplied by reference TRBV2 and TRBJ1-6, is EPEVTQTPSHQVTQMGQEVILRCVPISNHLYFYWYRQILGQKVEFLVSFYNNEISEKSEIFDDQFSVERPDGSNFTLKIRSTKLEDSAMYFCASSHRELSYNSPLHFGNGTRLTVT.

The chain carries TRBV7-3 and TRBJ2-4; perhaps TRBD1 as D (6 bases). CDR1 and CDR2 (germline): SGHTA, FQGTGA. The CDR3 sequence is 15 residues long. V lost 4 bases and J lost 8, with 18 bases in between. CDR3 nucleotide sequence: TGTGCCAGCAGCTCCACAGGGCGGGCGAGTGACATTCAGTACTTC. It yields the protein CASSSTGRASDIQYF.

The rearrangement links TRBV5-1 to TRBJ1-1; the D gene is possibly TRBD1 (5 bases). Trimming took 2 bases from V and 2 from J, leaving 19 bases between them. Per the germline V gene, CDR1 is SGHRS and CDR2 is YFSETQ. The CDR3 is 17 amino acids. The DNA of the CDR3 is TGCGCCAGCAGCTTAAGTTCGGGCGACAGTGCAAACACTGAAGCTTTCTTT. Protein product: CASSLSSGDSANTEAFF.

The chain couples TRBV5-1 to TRBJ1-2, with D maybe TRBD1 (6 bases). This CDR3 region has 16 residues. Germline V gives CDR1 SGHRS, CDR2 YFSETQ. V was cut by 4 bases and J by 8 bases, with 24 bases left in between. In nucleotides, the CDR3 is TGCGCCAGCAGCGCCAACCCCGGGACAATGATGGAGGGCTACACCTTC. Encoded protein: CASSANPGTMMEGYTF.

The count of this clone is one. The chain is built from TRBV29-1 and TRBJ2-7, with a tentative D call TRBD2 (5 bases). This CDR3 spans 13 amino acids. The V gene lost 6 bases and the J gene lost 6 bases, with 18 bases spanning the gap. Germline V gene data show CDR1 as SQVTM and CDR2 as ANQGSEA. The CDR3 bases are TGCAGCGTGGGGAGTAGGGCCTCGGGCGAGCAGTACTTC. As protein: CSVGSRASGEQYF.

The rearrangement uses TRBV20-1 and TRBJ2-5, with D unclear. CDR3 length: 11 residues. V dropped 7 bases and J dropped 2 bases, with 8 bases sitting between them. CDR1 is DFQATT, CDR2 SNEGSKA, per germline (reference sequence). The CDR3 DNA follows: TGCAGTGGAACGGTGCAAGAGACCCAGTACTTC. This encodes CSGTVQETQYF.

A few counts support this clone. The chain carries TRBV5-1 and TRBJ1-1; D is perhaps TRBD1 (6 bases). The CDR3 length is 15 residues. Germline V lookup: CDR1 SGHRS, CDR2 YFSETQ. Trimming pared 0 bases from V and 11 bases from J, leaving 20 bases between. CDR3 loop: CASSLEGPLQGTAFF. The DNA of the CDR3 is TGCGCCAGCAGCTTGGAGGGGCCTTTACAGGGTACGGCTTTCTTT.

This chain connects TRBV10-3 to TRBJ2-2; 7 bases agree with TRBD1. Germline V gives CDR1 ENHRY, CDR2 SYGVKD. V trimming: 5 bases; J trimming: 3 bases; junction bases outside the gene matches: 3. CDR3 length equals 14 residues. CDR3 sequence: CAISRDSDTGELFF. The CDR3 DNA reads as TGTGCCATCAGTCGGGACAGTGACACCGGGGAGCTGTTTTTT.

V usage is TRBV19 and J usage is TRBJ2-5; D is perhaps TRBD1 (6 bases). The CDR3 sequence is 16 residues long. The V end was cut by 7 bases, the J end by 0 bases, with 18 bases between. CDR1 and CDR2 from the germline V gene are LNHDA and SQIVND (reference sequence). CDR3 sequence: CASTLAGGTNQETQYF. In DNA, the CDR3 is TGTGCCAGTACCCTGGCGGGTGGGACAAACCAAGAGACCCAGTACTTC.

The chain is built from TRBV29-1 and TRBJ2-1; TRBD2 agrees at 16 bases. The CDR3 spans 16 residues. CDR1 is SQVTM and CDR2 is ANQGSEA in the germline V gene. With 7 bases clipped from V and 8 bases from J, the junction kept 11 bases outside the gene matches. The CDR3 nucleotides read TGCAGCGGGGGGGGGACTAGCGGGAGGGCTTTTGATGAGCAGTTCTTC. Amino acids: CSGGGTSGRAFDEQFF.

This chain connects TRBV15 to TRBJ2-1; 7 positions agree with TRBD2. This CDR3 has 15 residues. Per germline, CDR1 LNHNV and CDR2 YYDKDF (reference sequence). V trimming: 4 bases; J trimming: 12 bases; junction bases outside the gene matches: 15. The CDR3 protein is CATSTGGLAEERQFF. The CDR3 DNA reads TGTGCCACCAGCACCGGAGGTCTAGCGGAAGAAAGGCAGTTCTTC.

J is TRBJ2-5 and V is TRBV9; D is possibly TRBD2 (5 bases). The DNA end is more similar to TRBJ2-7, so the J call may be wrong. CDR3 length equals 14 residues. The germline CDR1 and CDR2 sequences are SGDLS and YYNGEE. The CDR3 DNA reads TGTGCCAGCAGCGCTAGGTGGGAGACGTACGAGCAGTACTTC. Translating it yields CASSARWETYEQYF.

This chain connects TRBV27 to TRBJ2-7, with 10 bases identical to TRBD2. The V gene end was trimmed by 4 bases and the J gene end by 5 bases; junction bases not matched to a gene: 8. This CDR3 comprises 15 residues. In germline, CDR1 is MNHEY, CDR2 SMNVEV (reference sequence). CDR3 sequence (DNA): TGTGCCAGCAGTTCCCCCGGACTAGCGGTCGACGAGCAGTACTTC. This encodes CASSSPGLAVDEQYF.

A few counts support this clone. The chain recombines TRBV7-9 with TRBJ1-5; the match to TRBD1 covers 7 bases. The germline gives CDR1 SEHNR, CDR2 FQNEAQ (reference sequence). V lost 6 bases and J lost 4; bases outside the gene matches: 12. The CDR3 length is 16 residues. The DNA of the CDR3 is TGTGCCAGCAGTCGACAGGGCATCGCGGGGAATCAGCCCCAGCATTTT. Its protein is CASSRQGIAGNQPQHF.

This chain joins TRBV5-1 and TRBJ2-1; 9 nucleotides match TRBD2. Per the germline V gene, CDR1 is SGHRS and CDR2 is YFSETQ. After removal of 4 bases from V and 5 bases from J, the junction contained 16 bases not matched to a gene. The CDR3 extends over 18 amino acids. CDR3 residues: CASSPWTNLAGNHNEQFF. Here the CDR3 DNA reads TGCGCCAGCAGCCCCTGGACCAACCTAGCGGGAAATCACAATGAGCAGTTCTTC.

The gene calls are TRBV19 and TRBJ2-2; 7 nucleotides match TRBD1. The V gene end was trimmed by 6 bases and the J gene end by 6 bases; junction bases not matched to a gene: 10. Germline V lookup: CDR1 LNHDA, CDR2 SQIVND (reference sequence). The CDR3 length is 15 residues. The CDR3, as DNA: TGTGCCAGTAGGAGGCCGGGACAGACGTCCGGGGAGCTGTTTTTT. This gives the protein CASRRPGQTSGELFF.

This chain joins TRBV27 and TRBJ1-3; 9 bases are a match to TRBD1. The germline CDR1 and CDR2 sequences are MNHEY and SMNVEV (reference sequence). CDR3 length: 18 amino acids. V lost 6 bases, J lost 3 bases, and 15 bases stayed unmatched. CDR3 amino acids: CASSPRPPGTGFGNTIYF. CDR3 sequence (DNA): TGTGCCAGCAGCCCCCGTCCTCCCGGGACAGGGTTTGGAAACACCATATATTTT.

The J gene is TRBJ2-7, the V gene TRBV19, with D possibly being TRBD1 (6 bases). Per germline, CDR1 LNHDA and CDR2 SQIVND (reference sequence). V was trimmed by 5 bases and J by 3 bases, leaving 14 bases between them. The CDR3 consists of 14 residues. CDR3 sequence (DNA): TGTGCCAGTAGTTTTTCCGGGACAAACTACGAGCAGTACTTC. This gives the protein CASSFSGTNYEQYF. Combining the CDR3 with reference TRBV19 and TRBJ2-7 gives the whole variable domain DGGITQSPKYLFRKEGQNVTLSCEQNLNHDAMYWYRQDPGQGLRLIYYSQIVNDFQKGDIAEGYSVSREKKESFPLTVTSAQKNPTAFYLCASSFSGTNYEQYFGPGTRLTVT.

V gene TRBV2 combines with J gene TRBJ2-5; 12 bases agree with TRBD1. Germline CDR1 reads SNHLY; CDR2 reads FYNNEI. The V segment lost 9 bases and the J segment 3 bases; nucleotides outside the gene matches: 8. The CDR3 runs to 15 residues. The CDR3 nucleotides read TGTGCCAGTAAACACGGGACAGGGGGCGAAGAGACCCAGTACTTC. Amino acid sequence: CASKHGTGGEETQYF.

The V gene is TRBV6-6, the J gene TRBJ2-7; D possibly corresponds to TRBD2 (6 bases). The CDR3 runs 15 residues. Germline CDR1 and CDR2: MNHNY and SVGAGI (reference sequence). Trimming stripped 4 bases from V and 1 base from J, with 14 bases between. The CDR3 region is CASSSRDLRSYEQYF. CDR3 bases: TGTGCCAGCAGTTCCCGGGACTTAAGATCCTACGAGCAGTACTTC.